This entry lists 27 T cell receptor beta chains sequenced from one sample in a study of blood T cell repertoires in COVID-19. Repertoires were generated with immunoSEQ multiplex PCR, while TCRdb's copy carries only in-frame clones and drops some. The sample records roughly 100,000 clones, 65% to 90% being singletons. The sample comprised peripheral blood. The source of these receptors is a woman of 80 years or more with active or convalescent COVID-19.

The rearrangement uses TRBV30 and TRBJ2-6, with 15 nucleotides matching TRBD2. Germline trimming cut 5 bases from V and 2 bases from J; bases unmatched to any gene: 1. Germline CDR1 and CDR2: GTSNPN and SVGIG (reference sequence). The CDR3 contains 16 residues. The DNA for the CDR3 is TGTGCCTGGTGGACTAGCGGGAGGGCTGGGGCCAACGTCCTGACTTTC. Amino acid sequence: CAWWTSGRAGANVLTF.

The chain employs TRBV3-1 (or the pseudogene TRBV3-2) and TRBJ2-7; 8 nucleotides align to TRBD1. Trimming removed 1 base from V and 4 bases from J; junction bases left unmatched: 9. Germline CDR1 and CDR2: LGHDT and YNNKEL (reference sequence). The CDR3 sequence is 16 residues long. The CDR3 DNA sequence: TGTGCCAGCAGCCAAGTTTCCAGGGGGCTCGGGTACGAGCAGTACTTC. It specifies CASSQVSRGLGYEQYF.

The chain uses TRBV2 and TRBJ2-3; 11 nucleotides agree with TRBD2. Germline CDR1 SNHLY, CDR2 FYNNEI. The CDR3 contains 15 residues. V dropped 6 bases and J dropped 7; count of bases not matched to a gene: 9. Here the CDR3 DNA reads TGTGCCAGCAGGCTCGGGACTAGCGGTTCTTATACGCAGTATTTT. Translation gives CASRLGTSGSYTQYF. The whole variable domain, remainder taken from reference TRBV2 and TRBJ2-3, is EPEVTQTPSHQVTQMGQEVILRCVPISNHLYFYWYRQILGQKVEFLVSFYNNEISEKSEIFDDQFSVERPDGSNFTLKIRSTKLEDSAMYFCASRLGTSGSYTQYFGPGTRLTVL.

This chain links TRBV6-2 or TRBV6-3 with TRBJ1-6; tentative D call: TRBD1 (5 bases). CDR1 and CDR2 from the germline V gene are MNHEY and SVGEGT. Trimming stripped 5 bases from V and 6 bases from J, with 11 bases between. CDR3 length equals 14 residues. CDR3 sequence reads: CASSPQTVNSPLHF. The CDR3 coding sequence is TGTGCCAGCAGTCCACAGACAGTTAATTCACCCCTCCACTTT.

The chain employs TRBV7-8 and TRBJ2-7; D is unresolved. Trimming left V 1 base short and J 0 bases short, with 7 bases between. CDR3 length: 14 residues. The germline CDR1 and CDR2 sequences are SGHVS and FQNEAQ. This CDR3 is CASSLGYDSYEQYF. In DNA form, the CDR3 reads TGTGCCAGCAGCTTAGGCTACGACTCCTACGAGCAGTACTTC.

This chain connects TRBV3-1 (or the pseudogene TRBV3-2) to TRBJ2-7; 7 positions match TRBD2. In germline, CDR1 is LGHDT, CDR2 YNNKEL (reference sequence). V trimming: 1 base; J trimming: 2 bases; junction bases outside the gene matches: 5. The CDR3 consists of 15 residues. As DNA, the CDR3 is TGTGCCAGCAGCCAAGCCACTAGCGCCGCCTACGAGCAGTACTTC. The encoded protein is CASSQATSAAYEQYF.

This clone was seen only a few times. The chain joins TRBV19 to TRBJ1-6; TRBD1 agrees at 7 bases. The CDR3 length is 15 residues. Trimming at V came to 2 bases and at J to 10 bases, leaving 8 bases not matched to a gene. The germline V gene encodes CDR1 LNHDA and CDR2 SQIVND (reference sequence). CDR3 protein: CASSIQPTGTSPLHF. The CDR3 DNA follows: TGTGCCAGTAGTATACAGCCGACAGGGACATCACCCCTCCACTTT.

The chain joins TRBV2 to TRBJ2-5; 8 nucleotides line up with TRBD2. In germline, CDR1 is SNHLY, CDR2 FYNNEI. The CDR3 is made up of 16 amino acids. V trimming: 2 bases; J trimming: 4 bases; junction bases outside the gene matches: 9. CDR3 bases: TGTGCCAGCAGTGAACACGCGGGGGGAAGGCGAGAGACCCAGTACTTC. It encodes CASSEHAGGRRETQYF.

The sample holds one count of this clone. This chain joins TRBV19 and TRBJ2-4, with TRBD1 as a possible D gene (5 bases). The CDR3 contains 13 residues. V was cut by 1 base and J by 8 bases, with 9 bases left in between. CDR1 is LNHDA, CDR2 SQIVND, per germline (reference sequence). CDR3 coding DNA: TGTGCCAGTAGTATAGCAGGGATGGACATTCAGTACTTC. This gives the protein CASSIAGMDIQYF.

The V call is TRBV5-1, the J call TRBJ2-1; 8 bases map to TRBD2. J lost 3 bases, V lost 0 bases, and 5 bases had no gene match. CDR3 length equals 16 residues. The germline CDR1 and CDR2 sequences are SGHRS and YFSETQ. CDR3 DNA: TGCGCCAGCAGCTTGGTTGGGGCGGGGGGCTACAATGAGCAGTTCTTC. It is translated as CASSLVGAGGYNEQFF.

The chain carries TRBV19 and TRBJ1-2; perhaps TRBD1 as D (5 bases). V was clipped by 2 bases and J by 7 bases, with 20 bases between them. Per the germline V gene, CDR1 is LNHDA and CDR2 is SQIVND (reference sequence). The CDR3 consists of 16 residues. CDR3: CASSIIIKGIGAGYTF. For the CDR3, the DNA is TGTGCCAGTAGTATAATCATTAAGGGAATTGGGGCTGGCTACACCTTC. Together with reference TRBV19 and TRBJ1-2, the CDR3 gives the full variable domain: DGGITQSPKYLFRKEGQNVTLSCEQNLNHDAMYWYRQDPGQGLRLIYYSQIVNDFQKGDIAEGYSVSREKKESFPLTVTSAQKNPTAFYLCASSIIIKGIGAGYTFGSGTRLTVV.

V and J are TRBV3-1 (or the pseudogene TRBV3-2) and TRBJ1-2; 9 positions match TRBD1. The junction had 11 bases not matched to a gene; V was cut back by 1 base and J by 5 bases. Germline CDR1 is LGHDT and CDR2 is YNNKEL (reference sequence). This CDR3 has 17 amino acids. In nucleotides, the CDR3 is TGTGCCAGCAGCCAAGCGCTCCAGGGACAGGGAGTTTATGGCTACACCTTC. It specifies CASSQALQGQGVYGYTF.

This chain joins TRBV7-9 and TRBJ2-3; 11 bases fit TRBD1. V lost 4 bases, J lost 4 bases, and 4 bases stayed unmatched. CDR1 and CDR2 from the germline V gene are SEHNR and FQNEAQ (reference sequence). The CDR3 is made up of 15 amino acids. The CDR3 coding sequence is TGTGCCAGCAGCTGGGGACAGGGGGAAGCAGATACGCAGTATTTT. Its protein product is CASSWGQGEADTQYF.

This clone was detected only once. The gene calls are TRBV18 and TRBJ1-3, with 7 bases identical to TRBD1. This CDR3 spans 18 amino acids. Unmatched junction bases numbered 9, after V lost 1 base and J lost 0 bases. Germline V gene lookup returns CDR1 KGHSH and CDR2 LQKENI. CDR3 region: CASSPQQLGQTSGNTIYF. The DNA for the CDR3 is TGTGCCAGCTCACCACAACAGTTGGGACAGACCTCTGGAAACACCATATATTTT.

The chain combines TRBV6-5 with TRBJ1-2; D not certain. V lost 2 bases and J lost 8, with 18 bases in between. Germline assignment: CDR1 MNHEY and CDR2 SVGAGI. This CDR3 is 15 amino acids long. This chain's CDR3 is CASSYSSAGSGGYTF. For the CDR3, the DNA is TGTGCCAGCAGTTACAGCTCGGCGGGATCTGGGGGCTACACCTTC.

This rearrangement joins TRBV11-1 to TRBJ1-2, with D uncertain. The V gene's germline CDR1 is SGHAT and CDR2 FQDESV (reference sequence). V shed 1 base and J shed 5 bases, with 11 bases lying between them. The CDR3 covers 14 residues. Here the CDR3 reads CASSLETGSYGYTF. The CDR3, as DNA: TGTGCCAGCAGCTTAGAAACGGGAAGTTATGGCTACACCTTC.

J is TRBJ1-1 and V is TRBV19, with D unresolved. The V end was cut by 0 bases, the J end by 10 bases, with 12 bases between. CDR1 is LNHDA, CDR2 SQIVND, per germline (reference sequence). The CDR3 consists of 13 residues. CDR3 protein: CASSIDGPRAAFF. DNA for the CDR3: TGTGCCAGTAGTATAGATGGCCCGAGGGCAGCTTTCTTT.

This chain connects TRBV5-1 to TRBJ2-3, with D maybe TRBD2 (5 bases). V lost 5 bases and J 2 bases, leaving 15 bases between the germline ends. CDR3 length: 15 amino acids. Germline V lookup: CDR1 SGHRS, CDR2 YFSETQ. As DNA, the CDR3 is TGCGCCAGCAGACTGACCGGGGATTTCACAGATACGCAGTATTTT. The encoded protein is CASRLTGDFTDTQYF. The full variable domain, in which reference TRBV5-1 and TRBJ2-3 provide the parts outside the CDR3, is KAGVTQTPRYLIKTRGQQVTLSCSPISGHRSVSWYQQTPGQGLQFLFEYFSETQRNKGNFPGRFSGRQFSNSRSEMNVSTLELGDSALYLCASRLTGDFTDTQYFGPGTRLTVL.

CDR3 protein: CATSRRDSTNEKLFF. In DNA form, the CDR3 reads TGTGCCACCAGCAGGCGGGACAGTACGAATGAAAAACTGTTTTTT. This chain joins TRBV15 and TRBJ1-4; 7 bases are shared with TRBD1. This CDR3 region has 15 residues. CDR1 is LNHNV, CDR2 YYDKDF, per germline (reference sequence). Losses at the gene ends were 3 bases for V and 5 bases for J; bases not matched to a gene: 6.

The chain couples TRBV5-1 to TRBJ2-7; 7 nucleotides align to TRBD2. CDR1 and CDR2 (germline): SGHRS, YFSETQ. Trimming took 0 bases from V and 6 from J; bases not matched to a gene: 6. The CDR3 is 14 amino acids. The CDR3 region is CASSLGRWGGEQYF. The CDR3 DNA reads TGCGCCAGCAGCTTGGGCAGATGGGGGGGCGAGCAGTACTTC.

V usage is TRBV12-3 or TRBV12-4 and J usage is TRBJ1-1; no definite D call. Trimming cost V 3 bases and J 7 bases, with 9 bases left between them. The CDR3 runs to 12 residues. The CDR3 sequence: CASSFLYGEAFF. The CDR3 nucleotides read TGTGCCAGCAGTTTCCTATATGGTGAAGCTTTCTTT.

This chain joins TRBV19 and TRBJ1-3; TRBD1 agrees at 8 bases. This CDR3 region has 14 residues. Looked up from germline, CDR1 is LNHDA and CDR2 is SQIVND (reference sequence). V lost 4 bases to trimming and J lost 3 bases; unmatched junction nucleotides: 2. The CDR3 here is CASSTTGVGNTIYF. For the CDR3, the DNA is TGTGCCAGTAGTACGACAGGGGTTGGAAACACCATATATTTT.

The chain couples TRBV6-5 to TRBJ2-7; tentative D call: TRBD2 (6 bases). CDR3 size: 12 residues. From germline, CDR1 is MNHEY and CDR2 SVGAGI. V lost 5 bases to trimming and J lost 5 bases, with 10 bases between them. This chain's CDR3 is CASSQTSHEQYF. CDR3 nucleotides: TGTGCCAGCAGTCAAACTAGCCACGAGCAGTACTTC.

The V gene is TRBV5-6, the J gene TRBJ2-5; 7 bases align to TRBD1. The CDR3 sequence is 14 residues long. Germline V gene sequence: CDR1 SGHDT, CDR2 YYEEEE. V lost 2 bases, J lost 1 base, and 2 bases stayed unmatched. The CDR3 spells CASSLGTVQETQYF. Written as DNA, the CDR3 is TGTGCCAGCAGCTTAGGGACAGTCCAAGAGACCCAGTACTTC.

The V and J genes are TRBV5-6 and TRBJ1-2, with D uncertain. V lost 4 bases and J 5 bases, leaving 12 bases between the germline ends. This CDR3 comprises 13 residues. Germline V CDR1 and CDR2: SGHDT, YYEEEE. The CDR3 reads CASSREQNYGYTF. The CDR3 nucleotides are TGTGCCAGCAGCCGGGAACAGAATTATGGCTACACCTTC.

This clone was seen a single time. The V and J genes are TRBV4-2 and TRBJ2-1, with 9 bases aligning to TRBD2. The CDR3 consists of 13 residues. The germline V gene has CDR1 LGHNA and CDR2 YNFKEQ. Unmatched junction bases numbered 9, after V lost 4 bases and J lost 14 bases. The CDR3 region is CASSPEWTSEKFF. The CDR3 coding sequence is TGTGCCAGCAGCCCCGAATGGACTAGCGAGAAGTTCTTC.

This clone appeared a few times. The gene calls are TRBV7-2 and TRBJ2-7, with D perhaps matching TRBD1 (6 bases). V was trimmed by 5 bases and J by 2 bases, leaving 16 bases between them. Germline V gene sequence: CDR1 SGHTA, CDR2 FQGNSA. This CDR3 comprises 15 residues. The CDR3 DNA is TGTGCCAGCAGCCTCGACAGGTTTAAAACCTACGAGCAGTACTTC. It codes for CASSLDRFKTYEQYF.